These T cell receptor beta chains were read from a single sample in a study of shared clonotypes between healthy human individuals. Produced via immunoSEQ multiplex PCR; TCRdb's table is partial and in-frame only. The sample lists about 110,000 clones; approximately 70% were seen once. Specimen: memory CD8+ T cells sorted from blood. The receptors originated from a woman younger than 45 in good health. Each CDR3 is given with its conserved first and last residue. Not every row has a clone size; where given, it reads once, few, many or a size class.

j_call	v_call	clone_size	cdr3_aa
TRBJ1-2	TRBV19	once	CASGDGANYGYTF
TRBJ2-2	TRBV6-5	many	CASRGRTETGELFF
TRBJ2-5	TRBV11-2	NA	CASSFVYGSEKTQYF
TRBJ2-5	TRBV11-2	once	CASSFRSKETQYF
TRBJ2-7	TRBV21-1	once	CASTSEAEQYF
TRBJ2-3	TRBV27	once	CASSTLVLFSGVSTDTQYF
TRBJ1-1	TRBV28	NA	CASSSMWQGAEADTEAFF
TRBJ1-5	TRBV28	few	CASSLNGEPQHF
TRBJ2-3	TRBV30	few	CAWSTFLSGTKGDTQYF
TRBJ2-6	TRBV4-1	few	CASSPRTGGSGANVLTF
TRBJ2-5	TRBV25-1	NA	CASSETRGEQETQYF
TRBJ2-6	TRBV5-4	NA	CASSGQLSGANVLTF
TRBJ2-1	TRBV27	once	CASSLLETALGDEQFF
TRBJ2-7	TRBV7-8	NA	CASSLIPGLVKGEQYF
NA	TRBV20-1	NA	CSARPLEQYF
TRBJ2-5	TRBV28	NA	CASSDSSGRETQYF
TRBJ1-3	TRBV25-1	few	CASTGSGNTIYF
TRBJ2-4	TRBV28	NA	CASVKRDLAKNIQYF
TRBJ1-1	TRBV14	many	CASSQESDRWKAFF
TRBJ1-1	TRBV27	once	CASSLKLTNTEAFF
TRBJ2-5	TRBV7-8	few	CASSLVPEQETQYF
TRBJ2-7	TRBV27	few	CASSLSPDGHSYEQYF
TRBJ2-3	TRBV28	many	CASSLLASGAEGFFGRTDTQYF
TRBJ1-4	TRBV10-3	NA	CAISEFRQGRPEGNEKLFF
TRBJ1-2	TRBV29-1	NA	CSVDRDGYYGYTF
TRBJ2-7	TRBV4-1	NA	CASSQDRPGTGTSSYEQYF
TRBJ2-4	TRBV11-2	few	CASSYLTRLDIQYF
TRBJ2-1	TRBV18	NA	CASSPGQEAEQFF
TRBJ2-7	TRBV6-6	NA	CASSRLRGAYEQYF
TRBJ2-7	TRBV7-9	few	CASSLVPDYEQYF
TRBJ1-5	TRBV28	few	CASSWYSNQPQHF
TRBJ1-3	TRBV2	NA	CASSVGTAGISSSGNTIYF
TRBJ2-5	TRBV7-9	NA	CASTPRLVGRETQYF
TRBJ2-6	TRBV6-4	once	CASSDSEVSGANVLTF
TRBJ2-4	TRBV9	once	CASSVDDLDAKNIQYF
TRBJ1-2	TRBV4-1	NA	CASSETSDRDNYGYTF
TRBJ2-5	TRBV6-1	NA	CASSEAGGPGETQYF
TRBJ2-5	TRBV7-7	NA	CASSLVREETQYF
TRBJ1-2	TRBV7-9	NA	CASFGAGYGYTF
TRBJ2-1	TRBV19	NA	CASSMDWSSYNEQFF
TRBJ2-7	TRBV2	many	CASKGAGEQYF
TRBJ2-7	TRBV29-1	once	CSVDLGQTGYEQYF
TRBJ2-7	TRBV18	NA	CASSPESRLVDEQYF
TRBJ2-2	TRBV25-1	many	CASSDWGPSPTGELFF
TRBJ2-1	TRBV6-7	NA	CASSSYPGLADYNEQFF
TRBJ1-2	TRBV10-2	NA	CASSAGQAQAYGYTF
TRBJ2-7	TRBV5-6	few	CASSFSSEGSSYEQYF
TRBJ1-1	TRBV5-1	NA	CASSLRAGASEAFF
TRBJ1-5	TRBV18	NA	CASSPDHGRAFHQPQHF
TRBJ1-1	TRBV11-2	NA	CASRPWGNTEAFF
NA	TRBV27	many	CASSATALGLYEQYF
TRBJ1-2	TRBV2	NA	CASSERSNYGYTF
TRBJ1-1	TRBV11-1	NA	CASSANPGGTEAFF
TRBJ2-7	TRBV11-2	NA	CASSLFQAGGLEQYF
TRBJ2-5	TRBV14	many	CASSLAGRSRWETQYF
TRBJ2-7	TRBV5-1	few	CASSSRKVYEQYF
TRBJ2-7	TRBV13	NA	CASSPPGGPGEQYF